Following are 29 T cell receptor beta chains from one sample sequenced in a study of metastatic and nonmetastatic thyroid tumors. TCRdb reassembled clones from the PCR reads with MiXCR. Counted here are 21,000 or so clones, approximately 30% occurring once; the ten biggest clones make up approximately 20%. Patients were all untreated before their thyroid surgery. The material sequenced was blood. The receptors here all came from a female donor with papillary thyroid cancer or a benign thyroid nodule (not recorded which). Some clones in this sample may be carry-over from other donors' samples.

In its sample, this clone was seen a few times. The DNA of the CDR3 is TGTGCCAGTAGTATAGGACAGCCCCAGGGACAGCCCCAGCATTTT. Encoded protein: CASSIGQPQGQPQHF. The rearrangement links TRBV19 to TRBJ1-5; D is possibly TRBD1 (5 bases). Germline V gene lookup returns CDR1 LNHDA and CDR2 SQIVND (reference sequence). The V gene lost 1 base and the J gene lost 7 bases, with 14 bases spanning the gap. CDR3 length equals 15 residues.

By sample fraction, this clone is medium-sized. J is TRBJ1-2 and V is TRBV20-1, with D tentatively TRBD1 (5 bases). Germline CDR1 DFQATT, CDR2 SNEGSKA (reference sequence). The CDR3 has 15 amino acids. V was clipped by 3 bases and J by 1 base, with 15 bases between them. The DNA for the CDR3 is TGCAGTGCTAGCAGGCAATGGGGCCGTAACTATGGCTACACCTTC. Translating it yields CSASRQWGRNYGYTF.

The chain combines TRBV18 with TRBJ2-6, with TRBD1 matching 7 bases. Looked up from germline, CDR1 is KGHSH and CDR2 is LQKENI. The CDR3 consists of 15 residues. V lost 6 bases and J lost 4; bases outside the gene matches: 6. CDR3 region: CASSQGQEGANVLTF. In DNA, the CDR3 is TGTGCCAGCTCCCAAGGACAGGAAGGGGCCAACGTCCTGACTTTC.

The sample holds many counts of this clone. A read error may be the cause here, since a much bigger clone is one base away. The chain couples TRBV20-1 to TRBJ2-5; maybe TRBD2 (5 bases). CDR1 is DFQATT and CDR2 is SNEGSKA in the germline V gene (reference sequence). This CDR3 is built from 15 residues. CDR3 coding DNA: TGCAGTACTAGAGCACTAGTGGGTTCCCAAGAGACCCAGTACTTC. It codes for CSTRALVGSQETQYF.

This clone showed up many times. At the DNA level, this CDR3 is encoded by other sequences in the same sample as well. The chain is built from TRBV27 and TRBJ1-5, with TRBD1 matching 8 bases. The CDR3 consists of 13 residues. Germline CDR1 is MNHEY and CDR2 is SMNVEV (reference sequence). The ends lost 8 bases at V and 6 bases at J; junction bases unmatched: 6. CDR3 nucleotide sequence: TGTGCCAGCTCCCAGGGGGCTGGTCAGCCCCAGCATTTT. Protein sequence: CASSQGAGQPQHF.

The chain has TRBV7-8 and TRBJ2-7, with D perhaps TRBD2 (6 bases). Trimming cost V 5 bases and J 6 bases, with 17 bases left between them. The CDR3 covers 14 residues. Germline-derived CDR1 and CDR2 are SGHVS and FQNEAQ. CDR3 nucleotide sequence: TGTGCCAGCAGCCCCCAAGGGCAGGGAGGCGAGCAGTACTTC. Translated: CASSPQGQGGEQYF.

This clone was seen repeatedly, ten times or more. The chain recombines TRBV25-1 with TRBJ2-5, with 9 bases matching TRBD1. Germline V CDR1 and CDR2: MGHDK, SYGVNS. V gave up 3 bases and J gave up 3 bases; unmatched junction bases: 11. This CDR3 has 17 residues. The CDR3 DNA reads as TGTGCCAGCAGTGATCCGGCCGGGACAGGGTCAAAAGAGACCCAGTACTTC. It yields the protein CASSDPAGTGSKETQYF. The variable domain in full, with the rest retrieved from reference TRBV25-1 and TRBJ2-5, is EADIYQTPRYLVIGTGKKITLECSQTMGHDKMYWYQQDPGMELHLIHYSYGVNSTEKGDLSSESTVSRIRTEHFPLTLESARPSHTSQYLCASSDPAGTGSKETQYFGPGTRLLVL.

Many counts were recorded for this clone. This chain joins TRBV6-1 and TRBJ2-7; no clear D. CDR3 length: 13 residues. The V end lost 3 bases, the J end lost 4 bases, and 10 bases lay between the germline ends. The germline V gene encodes CDR1 MNHNS and CDR2 SASEGT. CDR3 coding DNA: TGTGCCAGCAGTGACCCAGAGATTTACGAGCAGTACTTC. It yields the protein CASSDPEIYEQYF.

The V gene is TRBV6-2 or TRBV6-3, the J gene TRBJ1-6; the D is unclear. V lost 7 bases and J 7 bases, leaving 14 bases between the germline ends. The CDR3 runs to 14 residues. In germline, CDR1 is MNHEY, CDR2 SVGEGT. The CDR3 coding sequence is TGTGCCAGCACCCCCGGGTCCCGCAATTCACCCCTCCACTTT. This codes for CASTPGSRNSPLHF.

This chain uses TRBV6-1 with TRBJ1-2; 8 nucleotides match TRBD1. The germline V gene encodes CDR1 MNHNS and CDR2 SASEGT. CDR3 length: 13 amino acids. Trimming removed 6 bases from V and 9 bases from J; junction bases left unmatched: 9. The CDR3 DNA reads as TGTGCCAGCAGGGTGGACAGGGAGGATTGCTACACCTTC. Protein: CASRVDREDCYTF.

The V call is TRBV11-3, the J call TRBJ1-2; D is ambiguous. V lost 5 bases and J 4 bases, leaving 14 bases between the germline ends. The CDR3 contains 14 residues. Germline V gene lookup returns CDR1 SGHNT and CDR2 YENEEA. The CDR3 coding sequence is TGTGCCAGCAGCCCGGGCCCGAGAGGCTATGGCTACACCTTC. This translates into CASSPGPRGYGYTF. Drawing the rest from reference TRBV11-3 and TRBJ1-2, the complete variable domain is EAGVVQSPRYKIIEKKQPVAFWCNPISGHNTLYWYLQNLGQGPELLIRYENEEAVDDSQLPKDRFSAERLKGVDSTLKIQPAELGDSAVYLCASSPGPRGYGYTFGSGTRLTVV.

Turning to this clone: Sequence at one end of the junction differs from germline and may be a read error. V gene TRBV6-1 combines with J gene TRBJ2-6, with D uncertain. This CDR3 region has 15 residues. The germline V gene has CDR1 MNHNS and CDR2 SASEGT. The CDR3 nucleotides are TGTACCAGCAGTGAATCCTCCTCTGGGGCCAACGTCCTGACTTTC. Translating gives CTSSESSSGANVLTF.

The chain carries TRBV7-8 and TRBJ2-1; 10 positions agree with TRBD2. With V trimmed by 5 bases and J by 6 bases, 4 bases remained unmatched. Germline V gene lookup returns CDR1 SGHVS and CDR2 FQNEAQ. The CDR3 extends over 14 amino acids. CDR3 DNA: TGTGCCAGCAGCCTCCTAGCGGGAGTCAATGAGCAGTTCTTC. Its translation is CASSLLAGVNEQFF.

This clone was counted at least ten times. The chain carries TRBV9 and TRBJ2-1; maybe TRBD2 (6 bases). The CDR3 loop spans 17 amino acids. Germline CDR1 is SGDLS and CDR2 is YYNGEE. Trimming took 3 bases from V and 3 from J, leaving 19 bases between them. The CDR3 nucleotides are TGTGCCAGCAGCGCCCCCCAGGTGGGAGGCGTCTACAATGAGCAGTTCTTC. Translation gives CASSAPQVGGVYNEQFF.

This clone has ten or more counts. V and J are TRBV9 and TRBJ1-2; tentatively, D is TRBD1 (6 bases). This CDR3 is 14 amino acids long. Germline-derived CDR1 and CDR2 are SGDLS and YYNGEE. The V end lost 3 bases, the J end lost 4 bases, and 13 bases lay between the germline ends. This CDR3 reads CASSALQGRYGYTF. The CDR3 nucleotides are TGTGCCAGCAGCGCCTTACAGGGCCGCTATGGCTACACCTTC.

V is TRBV9 and J is TRBJ2-1; 8 bases match TRBD2. The junction had 5 bases not matched to a gene; V was cut back by 0 bases and J by 9 bases. CDR3 length: 14 amino acids. CDR1 is SGDLS, CDR2 YYNGEE, per germline. CDR3 sequence (DNA): TGTGCCAGCAGCGTAGACCTAGCGGGTCGTGAGCAGTTCTTC. Translated: CASSVDLAGREQFF.

The V gene is TRBV7-8, the J gene TRBJ2-1; 7 nucleotides line up with TRBD1. V shed 2 bases, J shed 15 bases, and the junction held 7 bases outside the gene matches. In germline, CDR1 is SGHVS, CDR2 FQNEAQ. This CDR3 has 12 residues. CDR3 DNA sequence: TGTGCCAGCAGCTTAAGACAGGGTGCCCGGTTCTTC. Translating it yields CASSLRQGARFF.

This clone was picked up many times. The genes are TRBV6-1 and TRBJ2-1; the match to TRBD2 covers 9 bases. The CDR3 consists of 13 residues. Germline CDR1 is MNHNS and CDR2 is SASEGT. Losses at the gene ends were 8 bases for V and 9 bases for J; bases not matched to a gene: 8. CDR3 sequence reads: CASDIAGDGEQFF. For the CDR3, the DNA is TGTGCCAGCGATATAGCGGGAGACGGTGAGCAGTTCTTC.

J is TRBJ1-1 and V is TRBV7-6, with TRBD1 matching 7 bases. Trimming took 4 bases from V and 1 from J; bases not matched to a gene: 3. This CDR3 region has 14 residues. In germline, CDR1 is SGHVS, CDR2 FNYEAQ. CDR3 protein: CASSSRTGNTEAFF. CDR3 bases: TGTGCCAGCAGCTCCCGGACAGGGAACACTGAAGCTTTCTTT.

In this sample, this clone is medium-sized. The V and J genes are TRBV7-2 and TRBJ2-7, with D perhaps assigned TRBD1 or TRBD2 (5 bases each). Germline V gives CDR1 SGHTA, CDR2 FQGNSA. CDR3 length: 14 residues. V lost 3 bases and J 0 bases, leaving 9 bases between the germline ends. CDR3 sequence: CASSLGVSSYEQYF. The CDR3 DNA is TGTGCCAGCAGCTTGGGGGTGAGCTCCTACGAGCAGTACTTC.

The genes are TRBV7-2 and TRBJ2-3; D call uncertain. The CDR3 loop spans 14 amino acids. Trimming removed 1 base from V and 4 bases from J, with 9 bases in between. The germline gives CDR1 SGHTA, CDR2 FQGNSA. CDR3 amino acids: CASSLGVVADTQYF. CDR3 sequence (DNA): TGTGCCAGCAGCTTAGGGGTGGTGGCAGATACGCAGTATTTT.

This clone came up many times. V gene TRBV3-1 combines with J gene TRBJ1-3; TRBD1 matches 9 bases. V was clipped by 6 bases and J by 0 bases; unmatched bases: 6. The CDR3 has 16 residues. CDR1 and CDR2 (germline): LGHDT, YNNKEL (reference sequence). This chain's CDR3 is CASSPTGGHSGNTIYF. The CDR3, as DNA: TGTGCCAGCAGTCCTACAGGGGGCCACTCTGGAAACACCATATATTTT. The full variable domain, completed using reference TRBV3-1 and TRBJ1-3, is DTAVSQTPKYLVTQMGNDKSIKCEQNLGHDTMYWYKQDSKKFLKIMFSYNNKELIINETVPNRFSPKSPDKAHLNLHINSLELGDSAVYFCASSPTGGHSGNTIYFGEGSWLTVV.

This clone was picked up many times. This chain uses TRBV7-3 with TRBJ2-5; 9 bases agree with TRBD2. CDR3 length equals 17 residues. CDR1 is SGHTA, CDR2 FQGTGA, per germline. J gave up 1 base and V 5 bases, and 11 bases lay outside the gene matches. CDR3 sequence: CASSPPRTSETQETQYF. In nucleotides, the CDR3 is TGTGCCAGCAGCCCCCCTCGGACTAGCGAAACCCAAGAGACCCAGTACTTC. Combining the CDR3 with reference TRBV7-3 and TRBJ2-5 gives the whole variable domain GAGVSQTPSNKVTEKGKYVELRCDPISGHTALYWYRQSLGQGPEFLIYFQGTGAADDSGLPNDRFFAVRPEGSVSTLKIQRTERGDSAVYLCASSPPRTSETQETQYFGPGTRLLVL.

In regard to this clone: Germline is not matched at one junction end, which may reflect a read error. This sequence joins TRBV12-3 or TRBV12-4 and TRBJ1-1; the D is unclear. This CDR3 spans 12 amino acids. Here the CDR3 reads CASRYGNTEAVF. The CDR3 DNA sequence: TGCGCCAGCCGTTACGGAAACACTGAAGCTGTCTTT.

This clone showed up many times. This chain connects TRBV7-6 to TRBJ1-1; 9 nucleotides line up with TRBD1. V shed 5 bases and J 1 base; nucleotides not matched to a gene: 5. Germline-derived CDR1 and CDR2 are SGHVS and FNYEAQ. The CDR3 contains 15 residues. The chain's CDR3 is CASSPTGGENTEAFF. Written as DNA, the CDR3 is TGTGCCAGCAGCCCGACAGGGGGGGAGAACACTGAAGCTTTCTTT.

This clone was found a few times. Possible read error: a much larger clone is one base away. The sample contains more than one DNA sequence encoding this CDR3. The chain couples TRBV10-3 to TRBJ2-3; 12 bases fit TRBD2. The CDR3 is 14 residues long. The V gene's germline CDR1 is ENHRY and CDR2 SYGVKD. The CDR3 sequence is CAIMASGGGDTQYF. The CDR3 region has the DNA TGTGCCATCATGGCTAGCGGGGGGGGGGATACGCAGTACTTT.

This clone ranks as medium-sized. This sample also contains other DNA sequences that code for the same CDR3. This chain connects TRBV19 to TRBJ2-1; D ambiguous. Per the germline V gene, CDR1 is LNHDA and CDR2 is SQIVND (reference sequence). V lost 7 bases to trimming and J lost 5 bases, with 12 bases between them. The CDR3 runs 13 residues. CDR3 sequence reads: CASKVPGDNEQFF. For the CDR3, the DNA is TGTGCCAGTAAGGTGCCAGGCGACAATGAGCAGTTCTTC.

There are many counts of this clone. The V call is TRBV18, the J call TRBJ1-2; D is possibly TRBD1 (5 bases). The CDR3 contains 18 residues. Germline V gives CDR1 KGHSH, CDR2 LQKENI. Trimming removed 1 base from V and 0 bases from J, with 18 bases in between. The CDR3 region has the DNA TGTGCCAGCTCACCACGGAAGAAGAACGGGGCTACTAACTATGGCTACACCTTC. Translating it yields CASSPRKKNGATNYGYTF.

The rearrangement links TRBV6-2 or TRBV6-3 to TRBJ1-1; no clear D. The ends were cut back, 0 bases at V and 2 bases at J, with 10 bases in the middle. The germline CDR1 and CDR2 sequences are MNHEY and SVGEGT. The CDR3 covers 15 residues. The CDR3 nucleotides are TGTGCCAGCAGTTACTCTCAGGAAGGCAACACTGAAGCTTTCTTT. It encodes CASSYSQEGNTEAFF.